Sequencing of this TCR beta chain was carried out in a study of shared clonotypes between healthy human individuals. Background on the study: The plates for each donor numbered three CD4 naive, three CD4 memory, two CD8 naive and one CD8 memory.

The CDR3 extends over 14 amino acids. Germline lookup yields CDR1 SGHRS and CDR2 YFSETQ. V was pared by 0 bases and J by 3 bases, with 9 bases between. All donors were healthy HIV-negative adults lacking recent acute infections or vaccinations. Genomic DNA from each subset was divided evenly over several immunoSEQ plates. The table came from immunoSEQ multiplex PCR; TCRdb's copy has only in-frame clones and leaves some out. Here the sample spans about 2.4 million clones, roughly 93% being singletons. Material for sequencing was naive CD4+ T cells from PBMCs. The subset here: CD45RA+ positively selected. This chain joins TRBV5-1 and TRBJ1-1, with D hard to call. The receptor's source is a young man in good health. Some clones in this sample may be carry-over from other donors' samples. For the CDR3, the DNA is TGCGCCAGCAGCTTGGTTCGCCCAGACACTGAAGCTTTCTTT. Its translation: CASSLVRPDTEAFF.